This entry concerns a single T cell receptor beta chain. What it binds is unknown. Per germline, CDR1 MRHNA and CDR2 SNTAGT. V was clipped by 4 bases and J by 5 bases; unmatched bases: 3. The CDR3 is 14 amino acids. Primers: 60 Vbeta forward and 13 Jbeta reverse. Sequencing used immunoSEQ multiplex PCR; TCRdb keeps in-frame clones, though not all of them. The table for this sample gives 95,000 to 150,000 clones. This entry is derived from a study of cytomegalovirus exposure and HLA in healthy donors. Whole-study results and caveats: Among the most significant clusters, several appeared linked to common viral pathogens in a later analysis. It was 150 or so TCR beta chains that were listed as cytomegalovirus-associated. With later analysis, a missense DCLRE1C variant became linked to TCR beta V- and J-gene trimming.

The sequenced sample consisted of PBMCs. The chain is built from TRBV6-4 and TRBJ2-1; TRBD2 matches at 9 bases. This TCR was sampled from a man in his thirties or forties in good health and CMV-seronegative. The chain's CDR3 is CASSVAGENNEQFF. The DNA for the CDR3 is TGTGCCAGCAGTGTAGCGGGAGAAAACAATGAGCAGTTCTTC.